The T cell receptor beta chain described here comes from a study of blood T cells in healthy people across ages. About this clonotype itself: Its antigen is currently unknown.

The CDR3 consists of 15 residues. Germline lookup yields CDR1 SGHNT and CDR2 YENEEA. V shed 5 bases and J shed 3 bases, with 13 bases lying between them. Sample-barcoded 5' priming and a J-beta primer mix drove a second PCR of about 6 to 12 cycles. CDR3-containing paired-end reads numbered at least 2.5 million in each sample. TCRdb passed the 5' RACE reads through MiXCR, listing each CDR3 protein once. The sample lists about 680,000 distinct CDR3 sequences, over 45% occurring once. Study-wide points: Roughly linear age-related decline in beta diversity appeared, significant by age roughly 40. More naive CD4+ cells and higher diversity were found in long-lived than in aged donors.

The source is a woman aged 60-70 years in good health. The chain is built from TRBV11-3 and TRBJ2-2; D possibly corresponds to TRBD2 (5 bases). The material sequenced was blood. CDR3 sequence: CASSALGSYTGELFF. The CDR3 nucleotides read TGTGCCAGCAGCGCCTTGGGGAGTTACACCGGGGAGCTGTTTTTT.